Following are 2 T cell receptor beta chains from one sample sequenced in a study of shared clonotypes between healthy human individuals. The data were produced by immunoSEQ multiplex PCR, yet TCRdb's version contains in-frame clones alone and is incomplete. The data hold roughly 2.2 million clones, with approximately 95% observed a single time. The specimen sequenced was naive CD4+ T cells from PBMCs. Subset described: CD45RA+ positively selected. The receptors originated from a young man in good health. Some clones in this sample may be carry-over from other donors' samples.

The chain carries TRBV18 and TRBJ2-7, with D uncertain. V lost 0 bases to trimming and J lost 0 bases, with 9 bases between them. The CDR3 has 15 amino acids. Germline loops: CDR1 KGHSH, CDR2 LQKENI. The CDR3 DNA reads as TGTGCCAGCTCACCACCGGAAGGTATCTCCTACGAGCAGTACTTC. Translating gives CASSPPEGISYEQYF.

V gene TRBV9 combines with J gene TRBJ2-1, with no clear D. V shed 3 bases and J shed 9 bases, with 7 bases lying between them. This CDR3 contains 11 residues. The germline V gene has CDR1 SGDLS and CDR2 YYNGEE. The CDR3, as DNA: TGTGCCAGCAGCGCCAGCGTTGAGCAGTTCTTC. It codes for CASSASVEQFF.